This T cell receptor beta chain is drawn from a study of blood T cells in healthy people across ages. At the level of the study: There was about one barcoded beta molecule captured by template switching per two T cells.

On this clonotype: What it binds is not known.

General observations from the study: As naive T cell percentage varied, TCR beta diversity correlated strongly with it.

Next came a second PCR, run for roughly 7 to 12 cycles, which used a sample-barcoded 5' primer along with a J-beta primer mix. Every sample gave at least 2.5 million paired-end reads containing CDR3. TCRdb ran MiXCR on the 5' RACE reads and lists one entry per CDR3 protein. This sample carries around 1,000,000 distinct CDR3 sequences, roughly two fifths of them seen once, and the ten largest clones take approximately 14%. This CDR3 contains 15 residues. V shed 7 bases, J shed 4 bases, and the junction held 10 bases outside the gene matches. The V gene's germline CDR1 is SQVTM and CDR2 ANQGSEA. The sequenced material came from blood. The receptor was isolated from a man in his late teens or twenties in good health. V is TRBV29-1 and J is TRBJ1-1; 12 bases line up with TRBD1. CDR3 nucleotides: TGCAGCGCACACGGGACAGGGGGCGCGAGCACTGAAGCTTTCTTT. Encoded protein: CSAHGTGGASTEAFF. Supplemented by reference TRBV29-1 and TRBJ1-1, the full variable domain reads SAVISQKPSRDICQRGTSLTIQCQVDSQVTMMFWYRQQPGQSLTLIATANQGSEATYESGFVIDKFPISRPNLTFSTLTVSNMSPEDSSIYLCSAHGTGGASTEAFFGQGTRLTVV.